The 20 T cell receptor beta chains listed next were all sequenced from one sample in a study of blood T cells in healthy people across ages. Primers used in a second PCR of roughly 6 to 11 cycles were a sample-barcoded 5' primer and a J-beta primer mix. TCRdb redid the calling of the 5' RACE reads with MiXCR, one entry per CDR3 protein. The table shows approximately 810,000 distinct CDR3 sequences, with roughly 26% occurring only once. The sample was blood. The receptors were sampled from a woman over 75 in good health.

This clonotype was seen many times. This chain links TRBV7-8 with TRBJ2-7; D is ambiguous. Trimming shortened V by 3 bases and J by 0 bases, and 15 bases separated the two germline ends. Germline assignment: CDR1 SGHVS and CDR2 FQNEAQ. CDR3 length: 16 residues. CDR3: CASSLSFIGDSYEQYF. CDR3 in DNA: TGTGCCAGCAGCTTGTCATTCATCGGCGACTCCTACGAGCAGTACTTC.

This clonotype was observed many times. V usage is TRBV20-1 and J usage is TRBJ2-7; D may be TRBD2 (5 bases). Trimming removed 1 base at V and 1 base at J, with 11 bases between. The CDR3 extends over 14 amino acids. Germline V CDR1 and CDR2: DFQATT, SNEGSKA (reference sequence). CDR3 in amino acids: CSARAGSGSYEQYF. The CDR3 bases are TGCAGTGCTAGAGCAGGAAGCGGTTCCTACGAGCAGTACTTC.

This clonotype showed up many times. The CDR3 DNA sequence: TGTGCCAGCAGCCCTAAGACAGGGGACAATCAGCCCCAGCATTTT. As protein: CASSPKTGDNQPQHF. J is TRBJ1-5 and V is TRBV7-2, with 8 bases lining up with TRBD1. The V gene's germline CDR1 is SGHTA and CDR2 FQGNSA. The CDR3 is 15 residues long. V lost 5 bases and J lost 3; bases outside the gene matches: 6.

This clonotype was seen a handful of times. The J gene is TRBJ1-1, the V gene TRBV5-1; D uncertain. There are 15 residues in the CDR3. Trimming pared 0 bases from V and 1 base from J, leaving 10 bases between. Germline lookup yields CDR1 SGHRS and CDR2 YFSETQ. CDR3 residues: CASSLVPIQNTEAFF. In DNA form, the CDR3 reads TGCGCCAGCAGCTTGGTCCCCATTCAGAACACTGAAGCTTTCTTT. Full variable domain (outside the CDR3, taken from reference TRBV5-1 and TRBJ1-1): KAGVTQTPRYLIKTRGQQVTLSCSPISGHRSVSWYQQTPGQGLQFLFEYFSETQRNKGNFPGRFSGRQFSNSRSEMNVSTLELGDSALYLCASSLVPIQNTEAFFGQGTRLTVV.

This clonotype appeared many times. The rearrangement uses TRBV2 and TRBJ2-5, with TRBD1 as a possible D gene (6 bases). CDR3 length: 15 amino acids. Germline assignment: CDR1 SNHLY and CDR2 FYNNEI. V shed 6 bases and J shed 3 bases, with 17 bases lying between them. The CDR3 nucleotides are TGTGCCAGCAGGAAGCAAGGACAGAGGGAAGAGACCCAGTACTTC. It translates to CASRKQGQREETQYF.

V gene TRBV3-1 combines with J gene TRBJ1-1; D is possibly TRBD1 (5 bases). V lost 3 bases, J lost 3 bases, and 17 bases lay in between. Germline CDR1 and CDR2: LGHDT and YNNKEL (reference sequence). The CDR3 extends over 16 amino acids. The CDR3 protein is CASSHRSGLFYTEAFF. DNA of the CDR3: TGTGCCAGCAGCCACCGATCGGGACTGTTTTACACTGAAGCTTTCTTT.

This clonotype has ten or more counts. The junction departs from the called germline gene at one end, perhaps through a read error. V gene TRBV5-1 combines with J gene TRBJ2-7, with a possible D match to TRBD2 (6 bases). CDR3 length equals 14 residues. Germline V CDR1 and CDR2: SGHRS, YFSETQ. The CDR3 sequence: CASSPGGFSYEQYF. The DNA of the CDR3 is TGTGCCAGCAGCCCCGGGGGTTTCTCCTACGAGCAGTACTTC. Drawing the rest from reference TRBV5-1 and TRBJ2-7, the complete variable domain is KAGVTQTPRYLIKTRGQQVTLSCSPISGHRSVSWYQQTPGQGLQFLFEYFSETQRNKGNFPGRFSGRQFSNSRSEMNVSTLELGDSALYLCASSPGGFSYEQYFGPGTRLTVT.

This clonotype was picked up a small number of times. This chain uses TRBV7-9 with TRBJ2-1, with 8 bases identical to TRBD1. Germline V gene data show CDR1 as SEHNR and CDR2 as FQNEAQ (reference sequence). This CDR3 spans 13 amino acids. After removal of 5 bases from V and 9 bases from J, the junction contained 6 bases not matched to a gene. The CDR3 DNA reads TGTGCCAGCAGCCCAGGACAGGGTCCTGAGCAGTTCTTC. This encodes CASSPGQGPEQFF.

This chain uses TRBV5-6 with TRBJ1-1; D perhaps matches TRBD1 (6 bases). The CDR3 runs to 16 residues. Trimming removed 4 bases at V and 0 bases at J, with 16 bases between. Germline assignment: CDR1 SGHDT and CDR2 YYEEEE. Here the CDR3 reads CASSQTGKTLNTEAFF. The CDR3 DNA reads as TGTGCCAGCAGCCAGACAGGAAAGACCTTGAACACTGAAGCTTTCTTT.

This clonotype was seen ten or more times. This chain links TRBV6-2 or TRBV6-3 with TRBJ1-6, with 9 bases identical to TRBD1. CDR3 length: 14 residues. Trimming took 5 bases from V and 9 from J; bases not matched to a gene: 5. Germline V gene lookup returns CDR1 MNHEY and CDR2 SVGEGT. The CDR3 DNA is TGTGCCAGCAGTCACAGGGGGCACGGTTCACCCCTCCACTTT. This sequence encodes CASSHRGHGSPLHF.

V usage is TRBV14 and J usage is TRBJ1-2, with TRBD1 matching over 7 bases. Germline V lookup: CDR1 SGHDN, CDR2 FVKESK. With V trimmed by 5 bases and J by 5 bases, 8 bases remained unmatched. There are 14 residues in the CDR3. CDR3 sequence (DNA): TGTGCCAGCAGCGGTCTCGGGACAGCATATGGCTACACCTTC. The encoded protein is CASSGLGTAYGYTF.

This clonotype has more than one count but fewer than ten. The chain uses TRBV7-8 and TRBJ2-7, with 7 bases identical to TRBD1. CDR3 size: 14 residues. In germline, CDR1 is SGHVS, CDR2 FQNEAQ. V trimming: 0 bases; J trimming: 7 bases; junction bases outside the gene matches: 6. The CDR3: CASSLATGIFEQYF. CDR3 bases: TGTGCCAGCAGCTTAGCGACAGGGATATTTGAGCAGTACTTC. Variable domain in full (rest from reference TRBV7-8 and TRBJ2-7): GAGVSQSPRYKVAKRGQDVALRCDPISGHVSLFWYQQALGQGPEFLTYFQNEAQLDKSGLPSDRFFAERPEGSVSTLKIQRTQQEDSAVYLCASSLATGIFEQYFGPGTRLTVT.

This clonotype was seen ten or more times. The V call is TRBV7-2, the J call TRBJ2-7, with TRBD2 matching 13 bases. J was trimmed by 2 bases and V by 1 base; bases with no gene match: 8. Germline CDR1 and CDR2: SGHTA and FQGNSA. This CDR3 has 18 amino acids. The CDR3 protein is CASSLGPSTSGGAYEQYF. As DNA, the CDR3 is TGTGCCAGCAGCTTAGGCCCGAGCACTAGCGGGGGGGCCTACGAGCAGTACTTC.

With respect to this clonotype: This likely comes from a read error, as the CDR3 has no conserved phenylalanine or tryptophan at its end. V and J are TRBV7-6 and TRBJ1-2; tentative D call: TRBD1 (6 bases). With 5 bases removed from V and 7 bases from J, the gap between germline ends came to 14 bases. The germline CDR1 and CDR2 sequences are SGHVS and FNYEAQ. The CDR3 spans 13 residues. CDR3 in DNA: TGTGCCAGCAGCCCAGGGGTTTCGCGTGGCTACACCTGC. This codes for CASSPGVSRGYTC.

The genes are TRBV18 and TRBJ1-5; 7 bases are a match to TRBD1. Germline assignment: CDR1 KGHSH and CDR2 LQKENI. The CDR3 contains 17 residues. The V and J ends lost 5 bases and 0 bases, in that order; junction bases with no gene match: 10. The CDR3 spells CASSGPGQSNSNQPQHF. The CDR3 region has the DNA TGTGCCAGCTCAGGGCCGGGACAGAGCAATAGCAATCAGCCCCAGCATTTT.

The rearrangement links TRBV7-2 to TRBJ2-5, with 8 bases lining up with TRBD2. V lost 0 bases, J lost 4 bases, and 4 bases stayed unmatched. CDR3 length: 15 amino acids. The V gene's germline CDR1 is SGHTA and CDR2 FQGNSA. CDR3 nucleotide sequence: TGTGCCAGCAGCTTAGCTAGCGGGACGGGAGAGACCCAGTACTTC. Amino acid sequence: CASSLASGTGETQYF.

This chain joins TRBV3-1 and TRBJ2-7, with D possibly matching TRBD2 (6 bases). The DNA end lines up better with TRBJ2-5; the J call may be wrong. This CDR3 spans 15 amino acids. The germline V gene has CDR1 LGHDT and CDR2 YNNKEL (reference sequence). The CDR3 nucleotides are TGTGCCAGCAGCCAAGCTCTGGCTAGCGTGGAGACCCAGTACTTC. Translation: CASSQALASVETQYF.

This clonotype turned up a few times. This chain links TRBV4-3 with TRBJ2-3, with D perhaps matching TRBD1 (9 bases). V gave up 1 base and J gave up 5 bases, with 28 bases separating them. CDR3 size: 20 residues. Germline lookup yields CDR1 LGHNA and CDR2 YSLEER. Here the CDR3 reads CASSQGQGVFDGGAEDTQYF. The CDR3 DNA reads as TGCGCCAGCAGCCAAGGACAGGGGGTATTTGACGGGGGGGCCGAAGATACGCAGTATTTT.

In its sample, this clonotype was seen many times. The V call is TRBV4-1, the J call TRBJ2-5, with D unresolved. Germline loops: CDR1 MGHRA, CDR2 YSYEKL. Trimming took 0 bases from V and 5 from J, leaving 13 bases between them. The CDR3 runs 15 residues. The CDR3 here is CASSQENGYEETQYF. The CDR3 DNA is TGCGCCAGCAGCCAAGAAAACGGTTATGAGGAGACCCAGTACTTC.

Concerning this clonotype: It may be a read error: a sequence one base away is much more abundant. The chain is built from TRBV6-6 and TRBJ2-1, with 13 positions matching TRBD2. From germline, CDR1 is MNHNY and CDR2 SVGAGI (reference sequence). With V trimmed by 7 bases and J by 13 bases, 13 bases remained unmatched. The CDR3 has 15 residues. In DNA, the CDR3 is TGTGCCAGCACCCGGACTAGCGGGGGTCGGGAGACCCAGTTCTTC. Its protein is CASTRTSGGRETQFF.